Following are 21 T cell receptor beta chains from one sample sequenced in a study of OX40 agonist ivuxolimab in advanced cancers. Libraries were prepared by immunoSEQ multiplex PCR; TCRdb keeps only in-frame clonotypes and omits some of them. The profile shows 70,000 to 95,000 clones, 70% to 90% of them singletons. Material: CD4+ or CD8+ T cells sorted from blood, obtained in a trial of the OX40 agonist ivuxolimab. These receptors were obtained from an adult with an advanced solid tumor such as melanoma, head and neck, liver or kidney cancer.

The chain has TRBV5-1 and TRBJ2-7, with a weak D call TRBD2 (6 bases). Trimming left V 2 bases short and J 0 bases short, with 15 bases between. The CDR3 loop spans 16 amino acids. Germline CDR1 SGHRS, CDR2 YFSETQ. CDR3 nucleotides: TGCGCCAGCAGCTTAGTAGGCGGGACGGGCTCCTACGAGCAGTACTTC. The encoded protein is CASSLVGGTGSYEQYF.

The chain uses TRBV21-1 and TRBJ2-1; the D call TRBD2 from the table was never checked on the DNA. TRBV21-1 represents a pseudogene. The CDR3 spans 15 residues. CDR3 in DNA: TGTGCCAGCAGCAAATGGAGGGGTTCCTACAATGAGCAGTTCTTC. Protein: CASSKWRGSYNEQFF.

This chain joins TRBV7-3 and TRBJ2-7; 7 bases agree with TRBD2. Germline CDR1 and CDR2: SGHTA and FQGTGA. This CDR3 is built from 16 residues. Losses at the gene ends were 1 base for V and 5 bases for J; bases not matched to a gene: 11. In nucleotides, the CDR3 is TGTGCCAGCAGCTTAAGGCCGGGGAGGGGATTCCACGAGCAGTACTTC. Protein sequence: CASSLRPGRGFHEQYF.

The V and J genes are TRBV19 and TRBJ1-1, with D maybe TRBD1 (5 bases). V was pared by 5 bases and J by 9 bases, with 13 bases between. The germline V gene encodes CDR1 LNHDA and CDR2 SQIVND (reference sequence). The CDR3 has 12 amino acids. The CDR3 nucleotides are TGTGCCAGTAGTTCGGGGACCCGGAAAGCTTTCTTT. Its translation is CASSSGTRKAFF.

The chain couples TRBV29-1 to TRBJ2-2, with 8 bases that match TRBD1. V lost 7 bases, J lost 1 base, and 2 bases stayed unmatched. Per the germline V gene, CDR1 is SQVTM and CDR2 is ANQGSEA. The CDR3 is 13 residues long. CDR3 sequence: CSADRGNTGELFF. CDR3 nucleotides: TGCAGCGCTGACAGGGGGAACACCGGGGAGCTGTTTTTT.

This clone is a singleton in its sample. CDR3 DNA: TGTGCCAGCAGCTTACCTCCTGATACGCAGTATTTT. This codes for CASSLPPDTQYF. The chain combines TRBV11-1 with TRBJ2-3; D not certain. The CDR3 runs to 12 residues. From germline, CDR1 is SGHAT and CDR2 FQDESV (reference sequence). V gave up 2 bases and J gave up 6 bases, with 6 bases separating them.

The chain recombines TRBV28 with TRBJ2-3; D perhaps matches TRBD2 (5 bases). V lost 6 bases to trimming and J lost 1 base, with 11 bases between them. The germline V gene has CDR1 MDHEN and CDR2 SYDVKM. The CDR3 sequence is 14 residues long. Here the CDR3 DNA reads TGTGCCAGCAGCTCGGAGGTACGCACAGATACGCAGTATTTT. This encodes CASSSEVRTDTQYF.

This clone was seen a few times. The chain employs TRBV4-1 and TRBJ2-7; 9 nucleotides agree with TRBD2. Germline V gives CDR1 MGHRA, CDR2 YSYEKL. The CDR3 is 19 residues long. V was clipped by 2 bases and J by 0 bases; unmatched bases: 14. CDR3 sequence: CASSQTSAMSGRSSYEQYF. The CDR3 DNA follows: TGCGCCAGCAGCCAAACCTCTGCAATGAGCGGGAGGAGCTCCTACGAGCAGTACTTC.

V and J are TRBV15 and TRBJ2-7; the match to TRBD1 covers 9 bases. CDR3 length: 12 residues. CDR1 is LNHNV, CDR2 YYDKDF, per germline (reference sequence). V was pared by 8 bases and J by 6 bases, with 5 bases of the junction left unmatched. The CDR3 DNA reads as TGTGCCACCGGGACAGGGTATTTCGAGCAGTACTTC. It yields the protein CATGTGYFEQYF.

The genes are TRBV6-4 and TRBJ2-2, with 11 positions matching TRBD1. The CDR3 loop spans 14 amino acids. V trimming: 6 bases; J trimming: 3 bases; junction bases outside the gene matches: 0. Germline V gene data show CDR1 as MRHNA and CDR2 as SNTAGT. The CDR3 region has the DNA TGTGCCAGCAGGGGACAGGGGGACACCGGGGAGCTGTTTTTT. Protein: CASRGQGDTGELFF.

The chain uses TRBV7-2 and TRBJ2-7; 8 bases match TRBD1. Germline values: CDR1 SGHTA, CDR2 FQGNSA. The CDR3 is 12 amino acids. The ends lost 5 bases at V and 9 bases at J; junction bases unmatched: 6. This CDR3 is CASSPGGSAQYF. The CDR3 coding sequence is TGTGCCAGCAGCCCAGGGGGCTCAGCGCAGTACTTC.

This chain links TRBV7-8 with TRBJ2-5, with 8 bases fitting TRBD2. The CDR3 sequence is 13 residues long. Germline assignment: CDR1 SGHVS and CDR2 FQNEAQ. V shed 7 bases and J 5 bases; nucleotides not matched to a gene: 6. The CDR3 DNA reads as TGTGCCAGCACCCGCGGGAGGATGGAGACCCAGTACTTC. This encodes CASTRGRMETQYF. Complete variable domain (other parts from reference TRBV7-8 and TRBJ2-5): GAGVSQSPRYKVAKRGQDVALRCDPISGHVSLFWYQQALGQGPEFLTYFQNEAQLDKSGLPSDRFFAERPEGSVSTLKIQRTQQEDSAVYLCASTRGRMETQYFGPGTRLLVL.

This chain uses TRBV9 with TRBJ2-5; 12 bases align to TRBD2. Looked up from germline, CDR1 is SGDLS and CDR2 is YYNGEE. The CDR3 has 15 residues. The ends lost 3 bases at V and 5 bases at J; junction bases unmatched: 5. The CDR3 DNA follows: TGTGCCAGCAGCGCCGGACTAGCGGGAATGGAGACCCAGTACTTC. This sequence encodes CASSAGLAGMETQYF.

This chain connects TRBV10-3 to TRBJ2-7, with TRBD2 as a possible D gene (5 bases). With 6 bases removed from V and 4 bases from J, the gap between germline ends came to 13 bases. Germline V gives CDR1 ENHRY, CDR2 SYGVKD. The CDR3 covers 13 residues. The DNA for the CDR3 is TGTGCCATCAGGGACTCGGCTTTGTACGAGCAGTACTTC. This gives the protein CAIRDSALYEQYF.

The count of this clone is one. The gene calls are TRBV29-1 and TRBJ1-2, with no clear D. V was shortened by 2 bases and J by 4 bases, with 5 bases between the two germline ends. Germline V CDR1 and CDR2: SQVTM, ANQGSEA. This CDR3 comprises 11 residues. For the CDR3, the DNA is TGCAGCGTTGAAACTTCCTATGGCTACACCTTC. Translation: CSVETSYGYTF.

The genes are TRBV27 and TRBJ1-2, with a possible D match to TRBD1 (6 bases). V gave up 2 bases and J gave up 4 bases, with 11 bases separating them. This CDR3 region has 14 residues. Germline assignment: CDR1 MNHEY and CDR2 SMNVEV (reference sequence). The CDR3 reads CASSLKGEGYGYTF. In DNA, the CDR3 is TGTGCCAGCAGTTTAAAGGGGGAAGGCTATGGCTACACCTTC.

This chain uses TRBV27 with TRBJ2-2; 13 bases match TRBD2. Germline-derived CDR1 and CDR2 are MNHEY and SMNVEV (reference sequence). Losses at the gene ends were 6 bases for V and 8 bases for J; bases not matched to a gene: 3. The CDR3 is 14 amino acids. The CDR3, as DNA: TGTGCCAGCAGGGCGACTAGCGGGAGGGGGGAGCTGTTTTTT. It is translated as CASRATSGRGELFF.

V gene TRBV6-1 combines with J gene TRBJ2-7; no firm D call. Germline values: CDR1 MNHNS, CDR2 SASEGT. The CDR3 extends over 13 amino acids. Trimming took off 7 bases at V and 0 bases at J, with 10 bases between the two ends. The CDR3 loop reads CASTLRSSYEQYF. The CDR3 region has the DNA TGTGCCAGCACACTGAGGAGCTCCTACGAGCAGTACTTC.

The chain joins TRBV7-2 to TRBJ1-4, with D perhaps matching TRBD1 (5 bases). This CDR3 comprises 13 residues. Trimming removed 5 bases from V and 9 bases from J, with 13 bases in between. In germline, CDR1 is SGHTA, CDR2 FQGNSA. The DNA of the CDR3 is TGTGCCAGCAGCGGCCGGGACGGGAAAAAACTGTTTTTT. It specifies CASSGRDGKKLFF.

The V call is TRBV18, the J call TRBJ2-1; 12 nucleotides match TRBD2. The germline V gene has CDR1 KGHSH and CDR2 LQKENI. This CDR3 comprises 16 residues. Losses at the gene ends were 3 bases for V and 3 bases for J; bases not matched to a gene: 3. The CDR3 region is CASSPRTSGIYNEQFF. CDR3 nucleotide sequence: TGTGCCAGCTCACCCAGGACTAGCGGGATCTACAATGAGCAGTTCTTC.

The CDR3 region has the DNA TGTGCCAGCAGCCTTTCAACAGGGCTTGGGATGGCTTTCTTT. Translation: CASSLSTGLGMAFF. The chain combines TRBV4-2 with TRBJ1-1; tentatively, D is TRBD1 (6 bases). Germline CDR1 and CDR2: LGHNA and YNFKEQ. Trimming removed 4 bases at V and 11 bases at J, with 20 bases between. This CDR3 spans 14 amino acids.